The next 28 T cell receptor beta chains were all read from a single sample in a study of CD8+CD57+ T cells in acquired aplastic anemia. The sequenced patients had an expansion of CD8+CD57+ cells seen by flow cytometry. The TCR beta profiling, which covered VDJ combination and CDR3 sequence, was carried out using genomic DNA as the template. MiXCR, applied by TCRdb to the reads, yields one record per CDR3 protein. The sample has 150,000 to 180,000 distinct CDR3 sequences; about 54% are singletons. The sample comprised sorted CD4+, CD8+, or CD8+CD57+ T cells (not recorded which) from PBMCs. Every receptor here comes from a human donor with aplastic anemia.

The chain couples TRBV7-2 to TRBJ1-2; D is perhaps TRBD1 (6 bases). The germline V and J ends were trimmed by 3 bases and 8 bases, with 13 bases remaining between them. Germline CDR1 and CDR2: SGHTA and FQGNSA. The CDR3 has 13 amino acids. The CDR3 loop reads CASSFRGREGYTF. CDR3 nucleotides: TGTGCCAGCAGCTTCCGGGGGCGGGAGGGCTACACCTTC. Combining the CDR3 with reference TRBV7-2 and TRBJ1-2 gives the whole variable domain GAGVSQSPSNKVTEKGKDVELRCDPISGHTALYWYRQSLGQGLEFLIYFQGNSAPDKSGLPSDRFSAERTGGSVSTLTIQRTQQEDSAVYLCASSFRGREGYTFGSGTRLTVV.

The rearrangement links TRBV25-1 to TRBJ1-1; possible D gene TRBD1, 6 bases. The CDR3 covers 17 residues. CDR1 and CDR2 from the germline V gene are MGHDK and SYGVNS. Trimming stripped 2 bases from V and 5 bases from J, with 21 bases between. CDR3 nucleotide sequence: TGTGCCAGCAGTGAAAGGCGGACAGACCTTTTACCGACTGAAGCTTTCTTT. It yields the protein CASSERRTDLLPTEAFF.

This clonotype was observed at least ten times. V gene TRBV7-9 combines with J gene TRBJ1-6; perhaps TRBD1 as D (6 bases). Germline V CDR1 and CDR2: SEHNR, FQNEAQ (reference sequence). The ends were cut back, 5 bases at V and 13 bases at J, with 12 bases in the middle. The CDR3 totals 12 residues. CDR3 loop: CASSEEGHPLHF. CDR3 coding DNA: TGTGCCAGCAGCGAAGAGGGACACCCCCTCCACTTT.

The V gene is TRBV5-6, the J gene TRBJ1-2; the D gene is possibly TRBD1 (6 bases). The CDR3 covers 14 residues. Germline CDR1 SGHDT, CDR2 YYEEEE. V lost 0 bases to trimming and J lost 8 bases, with 14 bases between them. CDR3 loop: CASSLAGRGGGYTF. The CDR3 DNA sequence: TGTGCCAGCAGCTTGGCGGGCAGGGGAGGAGGCTACACCTTC.

This clonotype was seen at least ten times. This chain uses TRBV7-3 with TRBJ2-5; D remains ambiguous. The V end was cut by 5 bases, the J end by 5 bases, with 27 bases between. The CDR3 sequence is 18 residues long. Germline V gene lookup returns CDR1 SGHTA and CDR2 FQGTGA. CDR3 sequence: CASSLNARIGFQLETQYF. The DNA of the CDR3 is TGTGCCAGCAGCCTTAACGCCAGGATTGGTTTTCAATTGGAGACCCAGTACTTC. The whole variable domain, filled in from reference TRBV7-3 and TRBJ2-5, reads GAGVSQTPSNKVTEKGKYVELRCDPISGHTALYWYRQSLGQGPEFLIYFQGTGAADDSGLPNDRFFAVRPEGSVSTLKIQRTERGDSAVYLCASSLNARIGFQLETQYFGPGTRLLVL.

This chain uses TRBV20-1 with TRBJ1-2; 8 bases are a match to TRBD1. Germline-derived CDR1 and CDR2 are DFQATT and SNEGSKA (reference sequence). V shed 3 bases, J shed 8 bases, and the junction held 8 bases outside the gene matches. The CDR3 length is 13 residues. In DNA, the CDR3 is TGCAGTGCTAGTTCGGGACAGGACGTAGGCTACACCTTC. Its translation: CSASSGQDVGYTF.

This clonotype was counted many times. The V and J genes are TRBV20-1 and TRBJ2-5; 9 bases line up with TRBD1. The CDR3 length is 14 residues. The V and J ends lost 6 bases and 1 base, in that order; junction bases with no gene match: 6. Germline V gene sequence: CDR1 DFQATT, CDR2 SNEGSKA (reference sequence). CDR3 protein: CSASGTGSQETQYF. As DNA, the CDR3 is TGCAGTGCCTCCGGGACAGGGAGCCAAGAGACCCAGTACTTC.

This clonotype showed up many times. V and J are TRBV24-1 and TRBJ2-2; D is possibly TRBD1 (5 bases). Germline V gene lookup returns CDR1 KGHDR and CDR2 SFDVKD. Trimming shortened V by 10 bases and J by 7 bases, and 15 bases separated the two germline ends. There are 13 residues in the CDR3. The DNA of the CDR3 is TGTGCCACGCAAGGGGCCCTAGTCGGGGAGCTGTTTTTT. It yields the protein CATQGALVGELFF.

Note on this clonotype: Sequence at one end of the junction differs from germline and may be a read error. The chain employs TRBV7-9 and TRBJ1-2; possible D gene TRBD1, 5 bases. This CDR3 is built from 12 residues. In germline, CDR1 is SEHNR, CDR2 FQNEAQ (reference sequence). The CDR3 DNA reads as TGTGCCAGCAGCTTAGCGGGGGGAAAGGTCCTCTTC. This gives the protein CASSLAGGKVLF.

There are a few counts of this clonotype. This rearrangement joins TRBV20-1 to TRBJ2-7; maybe TRBD1 (5 bases). Germline V gene sequence: CDR1 DFQATT, CDR2 SNEGSKA (reference sequence). The V and J ends lost 3 bases and 3 bases respectively, with 9 bases between them. The CDR3 totals 12 residues. The CDR3 here is CSASRGSYEQYF. The CDR3 DNA reads TGCAGTGCTAGTAGGGGTAGCTACGAGCAGTACTTC.

The chain is built from TRBV19 and TRBJ1-5; TRBD1 is a possible D gene (5 bases). The CDR3 is 15 amino acids. Trimming took off 7 bases at V and 5 bases at J, with 18 bases between the two ends. From germline, CDR1 is LNHDA and CDR2 SQIVND (reference sequence). DNA of the CDR3: TGTGCCAGTACGGCAGGGACCCGGGGAGATCAGCCCCAGCATTTT. It is translated as CASTAGTRGDQPQHF. The whole variable domain, filled in from reference TRBV19 and TRBJ1-5, reads DGGITQSPKYLFRKEGQNVTLSCEQNLNHDAMYWYRQDPGQGLRLIYYSQIVNDFQKGDIAEGYSVSREKKESFPLTVTSAQKNPTAFYLCASTAGTRGDQPQHFGDGTRLSIL.

The rearrangement joins TRBV19 to TRBJ2-7; TRBD1 aligns across 8 bases. V lost 4 bases and J lost 5; bases outside the gene matches: 7. The CDR3 has 14 amino acids. Germline CDR1 is LNHDA and CDR2 is SQIVND (reference sequence). CDR3 sequence (DNA): TGTGCCAGTAGTAGCCAGGGGGCTCTCAACGAGCAGTACTTC. Its translation is CASSSQGALNEQYF.

The V call is TRBV11-1, the J call TRBJ2-7; TRBD1 matches at 12 bases. Germline CDR1 is SGHAT and CDR2 is FQDESV (reference sequence). This CDR3 has 17 residues. Germline trimming cut 5 bases from V and 5 bases from J; bases unmatched to any gene: 13. CDR3 loop: CASSPYAGTGGGDEQYF. The CDR3 DNA sequence: TGTGCCAGCAGCCCCTACGCCGGGACAGGGGGCGGGGACGAGCAGTACTTC.

Only one count was recorded for this clonotype. The V call is TRBV5-6, the J call TRBJ1-6; a possible D gene is TRBD1 (5 bases). Germline V lookup: CDR1 SGHDT, CDR2 YYEEEE. This CDR3 has 16 amino acids. The V gene lost 6 bases and the J gene lost 10 bases, with 23 bases spanning the gap. The CDR3 here is CASTPVGGRSESPLHF. The CDR3 nucleotides are TGTGCCAGCACGCCCGTTGGGGGACGATCGGAATCACCCCTCCACTTT.

The chain recombines TRBV19 with TRBJ1-1; D is perhaps TRBD1 (6 bases). Germline CDR1 and CDR2: LNHDA and SQIVND (reference sequence). Deletions cut 7 bases from V and 2 bases from J, with 14 bases between. The CDR3 length is 14 residues. CDR3 residues: CASTDSPGNTEAFF. The CDR3 DNA is TGTGCCAGTACGGACAGCCCCGGAAACACTGAAGCTTTCTTT.

This clonotype has at least ten counts. A read error may account for a junction end that differs from germline. The chain couples TRBV7-9 to TRBJ2-5; the match to TRBD2 covers 8 bases. Germline V gene sequence: CDR1 SEHNR, CDR2 FQNEAQ (reference sequence). This CDR3 is built from 11 residues. The CDR3: CASSLGKRGHF. In DNA form, the CDR3 reads TGTGCCAGCAGCTTAGGCAAGCGGGGGCACTTC.

The chain couples TRBV28 to TRBJ2-5, with a weak D call TRBD2 (6 bases). Germline lookup yields CDR1 MDHEN and CDR2 SYDVKM. CDR3 size: 13 residues. Trimming took off 5 bases at V and 3 bases at J, with 10 bases between the two ends. The CDR3 protein is CASSGGYEETQYF. The CDR3 DNA sequence: TGTGCCAGCAGTGGGGGGTATGAAGAGACCCAGTACTTC.

This chain links TRBV24-1 with TRBJ2-5; tentative D call: TRBD1 (6 bases). This CDR3 has 16 amino acids. Looked up from germline, CDR1 is KGHDR and CDR2 is SFDVKD. V was clipped by 3 bases and J by 1 base, with 14 bases between them. This CDR3 reads CATSDRFGGPQETQYF. The CDR3, as DNA: TGTGCCACCAGTGATCGTTTTGGGGGCCCCCAAGAGACCCAGTACTTC.

The sample holds many counts of this clonotype. The chain recombines TRBV4-1 with TRBJ1-5; the D is unclear. This CDR3 is 13 amino acids long. The V and J ends lost 4 bases and 7 bases respectively, with 11 bases between them. Per the germline V gene, CDR1 is MGHRA and CDR2 is YSYEKL. CDR3 in amino acids: CASSPVDGQPQHF. The CDR3 DNA is TGCGCCAGCAGCCCTGTAGATGGGCAGCCCCAGCATTTT.

This clonotype was counted at least ten times. The chain carries TRBV12-3 or TRBV12-4 and TRBJ2-1; maybe TRBD2 (5 bases). V was pared by 6 bases and J by 8 bases, with 14 bases between. This CDR3 is 13 amino acids long. The DNA of the CDR3 is TGTGCCAGCAGCTCCCGGGAAATCGATGAGCAGTTCTTC. It is translated as CASSSREIDEQFF.

In its sample, this clonotype was seen many times. The V gene is TRBV6-6, the J gene TRBJ2-1, with D perhaps matching TRBD2 (6 bases). Germline V gene data show CDR1 as MNHNY and CDR2 as SVGAGI (reference sequence). Trimming stripped 2 bases from V and 7 bases from J, with 12 bases between. There are 14 residues in the CDR3. The CDR3 sequence is CASSYGGGRNEQFF. In DNA form, the CDR3 reads TGTGCCAGCAGTTACGGGGGAGGTCGGAATGAGCAGTTCTTC.

This clonotype was seen repeatedly, ten times or more. The chain couples TRBV4-1 to TRBJ2-1; maybe TRBD2 (5 bases). The V gene lost 0 bases and the J gene lost 6 bases, with 12 bases spanning the gap. Germline CDR1 and CDR2: MGHRA and YSYEKL. The CDR3 is 15 amino acids. CDR3 residues: CASSQDRGWGNEQFF. In DNA form, the CDR3 reads TGCGCCAGCAGCCAAGATCGGGGTTGGGGCAATGAGCAGTTCTTC.

This clonotype has only a few counts. The V and J genes are TRBV7-8 and TRBJ1-5; TRBD1 matches at 8 bases. Germline CDR1 is SGHVS and CDR2 is FQNEAQ. With V trimmed by 1 base and J by 1 base, 9 bases remained unmatched. CDR3 length: 18 residues. DNA of the CDR3: TGTGCCAGCAGCTTAGGGCAGGGGGCCGACTCGAGCAATCAGCCCCAGCATTTT. Translated, it gives CASSLGQGADSSNQPQHF.

The genes are TRBV20-1 and TRBJ1-5, with D maybe TRBD1 (6 bases). V lost 4 bases, J lost 5 bases, and 18 bases lay in between. The CDR3 loop spans 15 amino acids. Germline V gene lookup returns CDR1 DFQATT and CDR2 SNEGSKA (reference sequence). The CDR3 DNA reads as TGCAGTGCTACCTCAGACCCGGACAGCGATCAGCCCCAGCATTTT. It yields the protein CSATSDPDSDQPQHF.

V and J are TRBV24-1 and TRBJ2-3; TRBD1 aligns across 10 bases. This CDR3 has 18 amino acids. V lost 2 bases, J lost 3 bases, and 10 bases stayed unmatched. Germline CDR1 and CDR2: KGHDR and SFDVKD. Written as DNA, the CDR3 is TGTGCCACCAGTGATTATCCCGGGACAGGGGTTTATACAGATACGCAGTATTTT. Protein sequence: CATSDYPGTGVYTDTQYF.

This sequence joins TRBV20-1 and TRBJ1-2; no clear D. CDR1 DFQATT and CDR2 SNEGSKA come from the germline V gene (reference sequence). Trimming left V 8 bases short and J 3 bases short, with 10 bases between. CDR3 length equals 11 residues. The chain's CDR3 is CSYGRDYGYTF. CDR3 DNA: TGCAGTTACGGCCGGGACTATGGCTACACCTTC.

The genes are TRBV10-3 and TRBJ2-7; D is uncertain. This CDR3 is 13 amino acids long. V was trimmed by 0 bases and J by 2 bases, leaving 5 bases between them. Germline CDR1 ENHRY, CDR2 SYGVKD. The CDR3 bases are TGTGCCATCAGTGAGTCGGTAGCCTACGAGCAGTACTTC. It codes for CAISESVAYEQYF.

CDR3 coding DNA: TGCGCCAGCAGCCAAGAGAGAAACTTCTGGGCCTCTGGGGCCAACGTCCTGACTTTC. Translating gives CASSQERNFWASGANVLTF. This chain joins TRBV4-1 and TRBJ2-6; D ambiguous. CDR1 is MGHRA and CDR2 is YSYEKL in the germline V gene. Trimming took 0 bases from V and 0 from J, leaving 15 bases between them. The length of the CDR3 is 19 residues.